This is a list of T cell receptor beta chains from one sample in a study of T cell responses to AZD1222 COVID-19 vaccine. Using immunoSEQ multiplex PCR, the repertoire was profiled, and TCRdb retains in-frame clones only, with some absent. The sample lists about 200,000 clones; 80% to 95% were seen once. Sequencing was performed on peripheral blood, taken 28 days after the second AZD1222 dose. The receptors were gathered from an adult who received the AZD1222 COVID-19 vaccine. The CDR3 runs from the conserved cysteine through the conserved F or W. Each record gives: V gene, J gene, CDR3 protein.

V gene: TRBV4-1; J gene: TRBJ2-1; CDR3 protein: CASSLRGKGLAEYNEQFF
V gene: TRBV5-1; J gene: TRBJ2-2; CDR3 protein: CASSSGTGMRELFF
V gene: TRBV11-3; J gene: TRBJ2-2; CDR3 protein: CASSASVLTGELFF
V gene: TRBV15; J gene: TRBJ2-2; CDR3 protein: CATSPGGGLAGGMAGELFF
V gene: TRBV19; J gene: TRBJ2-7; CDR3 protein: CASSQHAGTAYEQYF
V gene: TRBV9; J gene: TRBJ1-2; CDR3 protein: CASSPRGGQGAGYTF
V gene: TRBV5-1; J gene: TRBJ1-1; CDR3 protein: CASSLVTDGTEAFF
V gene: TRBV14; J gene: TRBJ2-7; CDR3 protein: CASSQVGTYEQYF
V gene: TRBV6-5; J gene: TRBJ1-1; CDR3 protein: CASSSRTVTLTEAFF
V gene: TRBV6-5; J gene: TRBJ1-1; CDR3 protein: CASSYRRGTDTEAFF
V gene: TRBV6-5; J gene: TRBJ2-1; CDR3 protein: CASSSAGLRQFF
V gene: TRBV18; J gene: TRBJ1-2; CDR3 protein: CASSPRRQGAQGYTF
V gene: TRBV19; J gene: TRBJ2-4; CDR3 protein: CASRDRGMRNIQYF
V gene: TRBV18; J gene: TRBJ1-5; CDR3 protein: CASSRETQTSNQPQHF
V gene: TRBV5-1; J gene: TRBJ2-3; CDR3 protein: CASSLGRGHGTDTQYF
V gene: TRBV29-1; J gene: TRBJ2-1; CDR3 protein: CSAASGSAYNEQFF
V gene: TRBV2; J gene: TRBJ1-1; CDR3 protein: CASGGFTEAFF
V gene: TRBV23-1; J gene: TRBJ2-1; CDR3 protein: CASIPGLAYNEQFF
V gene: TRBV6-4; J gene: TRBJ1-5; CDR3 protein: CASSDCGREVSNQPQHF
V gene: TRBV18; J gene: TRBJ2-7; CDR3 protein: CASSATGGYEQYF
V gene: TRBV6-5; J gene: TRBJ2-5; CDR3 protein: CASSRTGGGETQYF
V gene: TRBV7-6; J gene: TRBJ1-4; CDR3 protein: CASSLSTGANEKLFF
V gene: TRBV2; J gene: TRBJ1-5; CDR3 protein: CASSRENQPQHF
V gene: TRBV5-1; J gene: TRBJ2-7; CDR3 protein: CASSLEGSGRASSYEQYF
V gene: TRBV7-8; J gene: TRBJ2-1; CDR3 protein: CASSFISKEQFF
V gene: TRBV7-3; J gene: TRBJ1-6; CDR3 protein: CASSTRQGSPLHF
V gene: TRBV18; J gene: TRBJ2-1; CDR3 protein: CASSQTSSRGNEQFF
V gene: TRBV7-2; J gene: TRBJ2-1; CDR3 protein: CASSLRTSGSLYNEQFF
V gene: TRBV18; J gene: TRBJ2-6; CDR3 protein: CASSPRRVTGANVLTF
V gene: TRBV7-8; J gene: TRBJ2-7; CDR3 protein: CASSLGRGVLAVSYEQYF
V gene: TRBV6-5; J gene: TRBJ2-7; CDR3 protein: CASSNSGSEQYF
V gene: TRBV5-1; J gene: TRBJ2-5; CDR3 protein: CASSFSSGQETQYF
V gene: TRBV28; J gene: TRBJ2-1; CDR3 protein: CASSSSLAGASNEQFF
V gene: TRBV5-5; J gene: TRBJ2-7; CDR3 protein: CASSLAYLGLVNSYEQYF
V gene: TRBV25-1; J gene: TRBJ1-6; CDR3 protein: CASTSGAAYNSPLHF
V gene: TRBV4-2; J gene: TRBJ1-4; CDR3 protein: CASSQDALYSYYEKLFF
V gene: TRBV2; J gene: TRBJ1-5; CDR3 protein: CASGVQGQNQPQHF
V gene: TRBV6-2/TRBV6-3; J gene: TRBJ2-7; CDR3 protein: CASSFGTGSYEQYF
V gene: TRBV5-1; J gene: TRBJ1-1; CDR3 protein: CASSFRQGDTEAFF
V gene: TRBV3-1/TRBV3-2; J gene: TRBJ1-5; CDR3 protein: CASSQDGSLGTQHF
V gene: TRBV12-5; J gene: TRBJ2-5; CDR3 protein: CASGLGETQYF
V gene: TRBV4-1; J gene: TRBJ1-1; CDR3 protein: CASSQVSGGRNTEAFF
V gene: TRBV18; J gene: TRBJ1-6; CDR3 protein: CASSPLPGHQAPLHF
V gene: TRBV11-2; J gene: TRBJ1-1; CDR3 protein: CASSPPFPGTEAFF
V gene: TRBV4-1; J gene: TRBJ2-3; CDR3 protein: CASSQPGTSGRRFTDTQYF
V gene: TRBV28; J gene: TRBJ2-2; CDR3 protein: CASISGGSTGELFF
V gene: TRBV7-2; J gene: TRBJ2-1; CDR3 protein: CASSRTSGSPNEQFF
V gene: TRBV4-1; J gene: TRBJ2-7; CDR3 protein: CASSQPTSSLDEQYF
V gene: TRBV7-9; J gene: TRBJ2-7; CDR3 protein: CASSSLAGGYEQYF
V gene: TRBV24-1; J gene: TRBJ1-2; CDR3 protein: CATSAGDRGGGYTF
V gene: TRBV28; J gene: TRBJ2-3; CDR3 protein: CASKTMGTDTQYF
V gene: TRBV28; J gene: TRBJ1-1; CDR3 protein: CASSLFRTANTEAFF
V gene: TRBV11-2; J gene: TRBJ1-3; CDR3 protein: CASSYSPPQGPGNTIYF
V gene: TRBV28; J gene: TRBJ2-1; CDR3 protein: CASSPPVGSGHSYNEQFF
V gene: TRBV27; J gene: TRBJ2-3; CDR3 protein: CASSEGLSTDTQYF
V gene: TRBV6-4; J gene: TRBJ2-2; CDR3 protein: CASREPTGELFF
V gene: TRBV6-5; J gene: TRBJ1-1; CDR3 protein: CASSYRPGEAFF
V gene: TRBV28; J gene: TRBJ2-7; CDR3 protein: CASSLAVAPYEQYF